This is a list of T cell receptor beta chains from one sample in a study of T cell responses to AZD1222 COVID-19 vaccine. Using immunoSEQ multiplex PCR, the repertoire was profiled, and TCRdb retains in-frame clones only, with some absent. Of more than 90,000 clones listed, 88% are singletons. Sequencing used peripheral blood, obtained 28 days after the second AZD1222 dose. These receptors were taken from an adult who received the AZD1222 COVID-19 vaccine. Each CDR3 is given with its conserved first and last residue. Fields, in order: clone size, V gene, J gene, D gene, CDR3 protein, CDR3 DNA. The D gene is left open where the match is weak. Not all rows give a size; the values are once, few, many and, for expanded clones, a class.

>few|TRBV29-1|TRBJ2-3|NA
CSAALGTDTQYF
TGCAGCGCAGCCCTCGGCACAGATACGCAGTATTTT
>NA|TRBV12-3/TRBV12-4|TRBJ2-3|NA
CASSFVNTDTQYF
TGTGCCAGCAGTTTTGTAAACACAGATACGCAGTATTTT
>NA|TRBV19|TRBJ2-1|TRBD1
CASSSGQGALAGIYNEQFF
TGTGCCAGTAGTTCCGGACAGGGGGCTCTTGCGGGTATATACAATGAGCAGTTCTTC
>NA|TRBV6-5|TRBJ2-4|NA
CASSVTPLDIQYF
TGTGCCAGCAGCGTCACTCCCCTGGACATTCAGTACTTC
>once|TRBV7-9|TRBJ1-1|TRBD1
CASSGQGTAEAFF
TGTGCCAGCAGCGGACAGGGGACGGCAGAAGCTTTCTTT
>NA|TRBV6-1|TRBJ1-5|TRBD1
CASSEAWTGGFRRNQPQHF
TGTGCCAGCAGTGAAGCCTGGACAGGGGGGTTTCGGCGCAATCAGCCCCAGCATTTT
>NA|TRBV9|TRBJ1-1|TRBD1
CASSGGQGTNTEAFF
TGTGCCAGCAGCGGCGGACAGGGGACGAACACTGAAGCTTTCTTT
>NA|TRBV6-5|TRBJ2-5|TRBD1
CASSYFQGAQYF
TGTGCCAGCAGTTACTTCCAGGGGGCCCAGTACTTC
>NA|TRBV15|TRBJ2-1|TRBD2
CATSRESSGRGYNEQFF
TGTGCCACCAGCAGAGAATCTAGCGGGAGAGGCTACAATGAGCAGTTCTTC
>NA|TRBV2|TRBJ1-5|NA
CASSELPGSDQPQHF
TGTGCCAGCAGTGAACTGCCGGGCAGCGATCAGCCCCAGCATTTT
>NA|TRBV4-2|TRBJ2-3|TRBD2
CASSHTSGRGSDTQYF
TGTGCCAGCAGCCATACTAGCGGGAGAGGCTCAGATACGCAGTATTTT
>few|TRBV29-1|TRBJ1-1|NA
CSVVLGAETEAFF
TGCAGCGTTGTTTTGGGGGCTGAGACTGAAGCTTTCTTT
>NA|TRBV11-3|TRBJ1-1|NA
CASSLNSLNTEAFF
TGTGCCAGCAGCTTAAACAGTCTGAACACTGAAGCTTTCTTT
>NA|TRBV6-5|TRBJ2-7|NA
CASSYDRHYEQYF
TGTGCCAGCAGTTACGACAGGCACTACGAGCAGTACTTC
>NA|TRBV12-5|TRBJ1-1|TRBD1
CASGGQGGTEAFF
TGTGCTAGTGGCGGACAGGGGGGCACTGAAGCTTTCTTT
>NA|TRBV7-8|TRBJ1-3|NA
CASSPEIGSGNTIYF
TGTGCCAGCAGTCCAGAAATAGGGTCTGGAAACACCATATATTTT
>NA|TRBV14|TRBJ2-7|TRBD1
CASSQDRVIHEQYF
TGTGCCAGCAGTCAGGACAGGGTGATCCACGAGCAGTACTTC
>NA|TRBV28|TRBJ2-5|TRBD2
CASSWNPRGGSRETQYF
TGTGCCAGCAGCTGGAACCCCCGCGGGGGGTCCAGAGAGACCCAGTACTTC
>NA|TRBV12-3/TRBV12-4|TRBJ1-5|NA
CASSLGPMAQHF
TGTGCCAGCAGTTTGGGGCCTATGGCCCAGCATTTT
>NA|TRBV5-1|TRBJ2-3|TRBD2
CASSPGRERSVTQYF
TGCGCCAGCAGCCCGGGGAGGGAAAGATCGGTCACGCAGTATTTT
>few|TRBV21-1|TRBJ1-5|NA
CASSKAGTGGSNQPQHF
TGTGCCAGCAGCAAAGCAGGGACAGGGGGCAGCAATCAGCCCCAGCATTTT
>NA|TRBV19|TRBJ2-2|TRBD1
CASSNWQGAPDTGELFF
TGTGCCAGTAGTAATTGGCAGGGGGCACCAGACACCGGGGAGCTGTTTTTT
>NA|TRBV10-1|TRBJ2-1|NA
CASSGGASAYYNEQFF
TGCGCCAGCAGTGGGGGGGCTAGCGCCTACTACAATGAGCAGTTCTTC